This T cell receptor beta chain was sequenced in a study of cytomegalovirus exposure and HLA in healthy donors. Across the study: Out of several hundred genotyped donors, about 84% belonged to the Caucasian-associated ancestry cluster. Study observations and caveats: TCR beta V- and J-gene trimming was later associated with a missense DCLRE1C variant. Most TCR sequences were rare, but some public TCRs occurred in many donors.

V was clipped by 1 base and J by 2 bases, with 11 bases between them. The CDR3 has 15 amino acids. From germline, CDR1 is SEHNR and CDR2 FQNEAQ (reference sequence). Turning to this clone: Its cognate antigen is unknown.

The PCR contained 60 Vbeta and 13 Jbeta primers. The repertoire was sequenced with immunoSEQ multiplex PCR; TCRdb's copy has only in-frame clones and lacks some. The sample holds approximately 95,000 clones, around four fifths seen once. The sequenced material came from PBMCs. This clonotype originated in a woman in her forties in good health and CMV-seropositive. This chain links TRBV7-9 with TRBJ2-5; D gene unclear. CDR3 loop: CASSLVLTSQETQYF. In DNA form, the CDR3 reads TGTGCCAGCAGCTTAGTGTTGACATCGCAAGAGACCCAGTACTTC.